One T cell receptor (beta chain) is described in this entry. This receptor's antigen is unknown. No much larger clonotype is one base removed from it; base qualities were not supplied. Participants in the prospective study were aged about 18 to 95 years, lived in 20 to 25 United States geographic areas, and enrolled through a virtual design. In the prospective study, cohorts were assigned on the basis of participant-reported clinical history obtained from a screening survey and a study questionnaire. In the prospective study, mobile phlebotomists collected whole blood, serum and a nasopharyngeal or oropharyngeal swab from each participant. Over a roughly two-month period, participants in the prospective study had the option of providing additional blood draws and questionnaires. Before DNA extraction, blood samples from the prospective study were shipped at room temperature or frozen. The immunoSEQ Assay, a bias-controlled multiplex PCR, was used to amplify TCRbeta CDR3 regions from genomic DNA. In the paper's pipeline: Within the assay, amplification of reference gene primers was used to estimate how many nucleated cells each sample contained. To quantify the absolute abundance of each unique TCRbeta CDR3 rearrangement, sequence reads were collapsed and filtered. Productive Simpson clonality was computed per sample as the square root of Simpson's diversity index over productive rearrangements. The immuneACCESS repertoire file appears here via TCRdb, limited to in-frame rearrangements. These files lack a portion of the clones; in checked studies, under half of the deficit traces to unresolved V genes, and the cause of the others is not known. V and J calls plus clone size are reproduced from that table; the DNA served to infer D and trimming. The sample includes more than 200,000 clones, with around 87% observed a single time. The ten largest clonotypes hold around 7% of the sample.

This entry belongs to a study of blood T cell repertoires in COVID-19 (dated by TCRdb to 2020 to 2022). Regarding the complete study: ImmuneRACE Cohort 3 recovered participants were defined by two consecutive negative NP/OP PCR tests, healthcare professional clearance, or symptom resolution. Where available, HLA class I and class II types were taken from metadata supplied by the sample provider and were not determined by assay-based typing. Sample metadata almost always included a de-identified subject ID, COVID-19 status, age in years and sex. The samples were drawn from two sources: the first 160 participants of the ongoing ImmuneRACE study, and over 1,000 subjects contributed by 6 global collaborators. The prospective study material was composed of cDNA or gDNA derived from T cells, B-cell-depleted T cells, or PBMCs. The repertoires were released in a freely available public database intended as a resource for research on the immune response to SARS-CoV-2. The dataset comprised deeply sampled blood TCRbeta repertoires from subjects exposed to, actively infected with, or recovered from COVID-19. Collaborator samples came from the United States, Italy and Spain and covered acute and convalescent phases of COVID-19. The research as a whole found: Clinical and demographic metadata were provided uncurated, with the amount varying by source and participant.

The sequenced sample was PBMCs or T cells enriched from blood (not recorded which). The clonotype was recovered from a man aged 30 to 45 in a cohort exposed to, infected with or recovered from COVID-19 (not recorded which).

The CDR3 region has the sequence CASSLYGDNQPQHF. The bases read TGTGCCAGCAGTTTGTACGGGGACAATCAGCCCCAGCATTTT. The chain uses TRBV28 and TRBJ1-5, with an unclear D gene assignment. Trimming at the junction amounts to 3 bases on V and 3 bases on J, and the germline ends lie 9 bases apart. The CDR3 starts with the cysteine, ends with the phenylalanine, and has 14 residues. Only the CDR3 DNA is retained, 42 bases long and in frame from the first base. CDR1 MDHEN and CDR2 SYDVKM are derived from the germline V gene.